The next 20 T cell receptor beta chains were all read from a single sample in a study of beta chain features in type 1 diabetes. No cognate antigen is known for these TCRs. Study-wide points: All four CD4+ subsets from Type 1 diabetes patients carried moderately but significantly shorter TCRB CDR3s.

TCRB transcripts that were expressed got sequenced, as all of the isolated RNA had been reverse transcribed. Data came from immunoSEQ multiplex PCR; TCRdb stores just in-frame clones and leaves some out. This sample has fewer than 350,000 clones, with about 15% found just once. Sequencing was performed on naive CD4+ T cells from blood. All receptors come from a man younger than 35 with type 1 diabetes.

This chain links TRBV4-2 with TRBJ2-2; 8 bases fit TRBD2. Germline V gene lookup returns CDR1 LGHNA and CDR2 YNFKEQ. The CDR3 spans 15 residues. V shed 4 bases and J 7 bases; nucleotides not matched to a gene: 8. As DNA, the CDR3 is TGTGCCAGCAGCCTGAAAGCGGGAGCGAACGGGGAGCTGTTTTTT. Its translation: CASSLKAGANGELFF.

The chain links TRBV27 to TRBJ2-7; tentatively, D is TRBD1 (6 bases). The germline gives CDR1 MNHEY, CDR2 SMNVEV (reference sequence). This CDR3 is 16 amino acids long. Trimming removed 9 bases at V and 1 base at J, with 22 bases between. This chain's CDR3 is CASKRTGSSLSYEQYF. CDR3 in DNA: TGTGCCAGTAAACGTACAGGGTCTTCACTTTCCTACGAGCAGTACTTC.

The gene calls are TRBV4-1 and TRBJ1-2; no clear D gene. CDR3 size: 15 residues. From germline, CDR1 is MGHRA and CDR2 YSYEKL. V lost 2 bases to trimming and J lost 5 bases, with 15 bases between them. The CDR3: CASSQWATQIYGYTF. CDR3 sequence (DNA): TGCGCCAGCAGCCAATGGGCTACCCAGATTTATGGCTACACCTTC.

This clone was counted a few times. DNA of the CDR3: TGTGCCTGGACTAGACAGGACTCTAGCACAGATACGCAGTATTTT. Protein: CAWTRQDSSTDTQYF. The J gene is TRBJ2-3, the V gene TRBV30; possibly TRBD1 for D (6 bases). The CDR3 totals 15 residues. V shed 4 bases and J shed 0 bases, with 14 bases lying between them. The germline CDR1 and CDR2 sequences are GTSNPN and SVGIG (reference sequence).

V and J are TRBV2 and TRBJ2-1; tentatively, D is TRBD1 (6 bases). The ends were cut back, 10 bases at V and 0 bases at J, with 10 bases in the middle. The length of the CDR3 is 13 residues. The germline V gene encodes CDR1 SNHLY and CDR2 FYNNEI. The CDR3 DNA is TGTGCCACACAGGGTCGCTCCTACAATGAGCAGTTCTTC. Residues: CATQGRSYNEQFF.

This clone was recorded a few times. The gene calls are TRBV5-1 and TRBJ2-2; 8 positions agree with TRBD2. Germline V lookup: CDR1 SGHRS, CDR2 YFSETQ. Trimming at V came to 4 bases and at J to 0 bases, leaving 5 bases not matched to a gene. This CDR3 is 16 amino acids long. For the CDR3, the DNA is TGCGCCAGCAGCCCATTTAGCGGGGCGAACACCGGGGAGCTGTTTTTT. Its protein is CASSPFSGANTGELFF.

J is TRBJ1-1 and V is TRBV18; the D is unclear. This CDR3 spans 15 amino acids. Germline V gives CDR1 KGHSH, CDR2 LQKENI. The germline V and J ends were trimmed by 1 base and 1 base, with 10 bases remaining between them. CDR3 coding DNA: TGTGCCAGCTCACCACTCTTAACTTCGAACACTGAAGCTTTCTTT. Translation gives CASSPLLTSNTEAFF.

The rearrangement links TRBV7-9 to TRBJ1-1, with 7 nucleotides matching TRBD1. This CDR3 spans 13 amino acids. With V trimmed by 4 bases and J by 5 bases, 4 bases remained unmatched. Germline-derived CDR1 and CDR2 are SEHNR and FQNEAQ (reference sequence). The CDR3 loop reads CASSSQGRTEAFF. CDR3 bases: TGTGCCAGCAGCTCACAGGGGCGGACTGAAGCTTTCTTT.

This clone appeared a few times. The chain recombines TRBV5-1 with TRBJ2-1; the D is unclear. Germline CDR1 is SGHRS and CDR2 is YFSETQ. Deletions cut 3 bases from V and 9 bases from J, with 13 bases between. This CDR3 region has 13 residues. CDR3 sequence (DNA): TGCGCCAGCAGCTCCTCGCTCTCAGGTGAGCAGTTCTTC. As protein: CASSSSLSGEQFF.

This chain links TRBV28 with TRBJ2-5; 8 positions match TRBD1. Germline CDR1 is MDHEN and CDR2 is SYDVKM. Trimming removed 4 bases from V and 5 bases from J; junction bases left unmatched: 9. The CDR3 loop spans 15 amino acids. Written as DNA, the CDR3 is TGTGCCAGCAGTTCGACGACAGGGGACAGGGAGACCCAGTACTTC. Translation: CASSSTTGDRETQYF.

This clone was seen a handful of times. The CDR3 DNA sequence: TGTGCCAGCAGCTTAACGGCGGGGGGCATCACAGGGATCCAGAACATTCAGTACTTC. Protein product: CASSLTAGGITGIQNIQYF. J is TRBJ2-4 and V is TRBV7-6, with 8 positions matching TRBD2. With V trimmed by 2 bases and J by 7 bases, 19 bases remained unmatched. CDR3 length: 19 amino acids. Germline CDR1 SGHVS, CDR2 FNYEAQ.

The chain carries TRBV11-2 and TRBJ1-1; no firm D call. From germline, CDR1 is SGHAT and CDR2 FQNNGV. With 1 base removed from V and 1 base from J, the gap between germline ends came to 4 bases. The length of the CDR3 is 13 residues. CDR3 coding DNA: TGTGCCAGCAGCTTAGCGAGGAACACTGAAGCTTTCTTT. Protein sequence: CASSLARNTEAFF.

This sequence joins TRBV7-9 and TRBJ2-5; the D is unclear. CDR1 SEHNR and CDR2 FQNEAQ come from the germline V gene (reference sequence). V was trimmed by 0 bases and J by 1 base, leaving 9 bases between them. This CDR3 spans 15 amino acids. CDR3 nucleotides: TGTGCCAGCAGCTTAGCCGGTCACAGCCAAGAGACCCAGTACTTC. Protein sequence: CASSLAGHSQETQYF.

This clone was found a few times. The chain carries TRBV7-9 and TRBJ2-5; D might be TRBD2 (6 bases). CDR1 is SEHNR and CDR2 is FQNEAQ in the germline V gene (reference sequence). V was cut by 3 bases and J by 3 bases, with 11 bases left in between. The CDR3 runs to 14 residues. The DNA of the CDR3 is TGTGCCAGCAGCTTTAGCGGACCTAAAGAGACCCAGTACTTC. It yields the protein CASSFSGPKETQYF.

The chain has TRBV12-5 and TRBJ2-1; maybe TRBD1 (5 bases). With 1 base removed from V and 6 bases from J, the gap between germline ends came to 7 bases. The germline CDR1 and CDR2 sequences are LGHNT and FRNRAP. The CDR3 is 13 amino acids. The CDR3 nucleotides are TGTGCTAGTGGTTTGGCCAGGGTCAATGAGCAGTTCTTC. It yields the protein CASGLARVNEQFF. Using reference TRBV12-5 and TRBJ2-1 for the parts outside the CDR3, the full variable domain is DARVTQTPRHKVTEMGQEVTMRCQPILGHNTVFWYRQTMMQGLELLAYFRNRAPLDDSGMPKDRFSAEMPDATLATLKIQPSEPRDSAVYFCASGLARVNEQFFGPGTRLTVL.

The V gene is TRBV4-1, the J gene TRBJ2-5; 7 positions agree with TRBD2. Per germline, CDR1 MGHRA and CDR2 YSYEKL. The CDR3 spans 15 residues. V shed 6 bases and J 4 bases; nucleotides not matched to a gene: 11. CDR3 in amino acids: CASSTPTSSRETQYF. In nucleotides, the CDR3 is TGCGCCAGCAGTACGCCGACTAGCTCCCGAGAGACCCAGTACTTC.

The chain uses TRBV2 and TRBJ1-1; D not certain. This CDR3 spans 13 amino acids. V shed 4 bases and J shed 6 bases, with 12 bases lying between them. Germline values: CDR1 SNHLY, CDR2 FYNNEI. The chain's CDR3 is CASSVGQAPEAFF. The CDR3 nucleotides are TGTGCCAGCAGTGTGGGCCAGGCCCCTGAAGCTTTCTTT.

This clone was observed a few times. The CDR3 DNA follows: TGCAGCGTTGCACAGCAATCCTACGAGCAGTACTTC. Protein product: CSVAQQSYEQYF. This chain uses TRBV29-1 with TRBJ2-7; no firm D call. Looked up from germline, CDR1 is SQVTM and CDR2 is ANQGSEA. V dropped 4 bases and J dropped 1 base, with 8 bases sitting between them. The CDR3 contains 12 residues.

This clone appeared a few times. This chain links TRBV28 with TRBJ2-7, with a weak D call TRBD2 (6 bases). The CDR3 consists of 13 residues. Deletions cut 8 bases from V and 2 bases from J, with 13 bases between. In germline, CDR1 is MDHEN, CDR2 SYDVKM. CDR3 coding DNA: TGTGCCAGCGGGACGGGGGTTACCTACGAGCAGTACTTC. Encoded protein: CASGTGVTYEQYF.

This rearrangement joins TRBV2 to TRBJ2-7, with 11 nucleotides matching TRBD2. The CDR3 contains 13 residues. Trimming took 6 bases from V and 5 from J; bases not matched to a gene: 3. Germline CDR1 reads SNHLY; CDR2 reads FYNNEI. CDR3 protein: CASSQLAGDEQYF. The CDR3 bases are TGTGCCAGCAGCCAACTAGCGGGAGACGAGCAGTACTTC.